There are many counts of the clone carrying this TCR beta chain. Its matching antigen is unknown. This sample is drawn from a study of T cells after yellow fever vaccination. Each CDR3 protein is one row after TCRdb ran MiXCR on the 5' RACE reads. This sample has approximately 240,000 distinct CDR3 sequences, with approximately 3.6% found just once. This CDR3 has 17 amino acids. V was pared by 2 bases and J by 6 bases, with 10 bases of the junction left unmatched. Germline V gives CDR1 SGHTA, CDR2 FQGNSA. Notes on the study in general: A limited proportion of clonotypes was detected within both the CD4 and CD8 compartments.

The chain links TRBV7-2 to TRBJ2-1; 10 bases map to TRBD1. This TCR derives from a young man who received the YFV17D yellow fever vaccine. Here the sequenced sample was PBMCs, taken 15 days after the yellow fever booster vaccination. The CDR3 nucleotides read TGTGCCAGCAGCTTAATACTAGGACAGGGGGTTTTCAATGAGCAGTTCTTC. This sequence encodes CASSLILGQGVFNEQFF.